These 17 T cell receptor beta chains share one sample of origin, sequenced in a study of shared clonotypes between healthy human individuals (dated by TCRdb to 2018 to 2020). The library was obtained by the immunoSEQ multiplex PCR assay. Held by TCRdb, this immuneACCESS table contains in-frame sequences only and omits some clones. Under half of the omission traces to an unresolved V gene where checked; the cause of the rest is unknown. The sample profile shows around 1.4 million clones; just under 99% of them were found once. The ten biggest clones cover approximately 0.38% of the sample. The sample comprised naive CD4+ T cells sorted from blood. The cell subset or site label here, explained by the study, means: CD45RA+ positively selected. Receptors were obtained from a man aged 25-40 years in good health.

The chain links TRBV11-3 to TRBJ2-7; 8 nucleotides align to TRBD1. V dropped 1 base and J dropped 5; count of bases not matched to a gene: 7. CDR1 SGHNT and CDR2 YENEEA come from the germline V gene. This CDR3 has 15 amino acids. CDR3 sequence reads: CASSLGRRTGNEQYF. CDR3 DNA: TGTGCCAGCAGCTTAGGACGGAGGACAGGGAACGAGCAGTACTTC.

J is TRBJ2-7 and V is TRBV28; possibly TRBD2 for D (6 bases). The CDR3 has 15 residues. Germline values: CDR1 MDHEN, CDR2 SYDVKM. V shed 1 base and J shed 4 bases, with 14 bases lying between them. This chain's CDR3 is CASSLYRLDSYEQYF. CDR3 nucleotides: TGTGCCAGCAGTTTATACCGACTAGATAGTTACGAGCAGTACTTC.

V is TRBV2 and J is TRBJ2-2, with TRBD2 matching 16 bases. This CDR3 has 17 amino acids. V lost 11 bases, J lost 7 bases, and 13 bases stayed unmatched. The germline V gene encodes CDR1 SNHLY and CDR2 FYNNEI. DNA of the CDR3: TGTGCCTTTCAAGGTGGGACTAGCGGGAGGGCCCTCGGGGAGCTGTTTTTT. The encoded protein is CAFQGGTSGRALGELFF.

The CDR3: CASSYRVNQPQHF. The CDR3 DNA sequence: TGTGCCAGCAGTTACAGGGTGAATCAGCCCCAGCATTTT. The chain uses TRBV2 and TRBJ1-5, with a tentative D call TRBD1 (6 bases). V gave up 5 bases and J gave up 4 bases, with 9 bases separating them. CDR1 and CDR2 from the germline V gene are SNHLY and FYNNEI. This CDR3 is 13 amino acids long.

The chain combines TRBV5-1 with TRBJ1-4; 7 nucleotides line up with TRBD1. Germline V lookup: CDR1 SGHRS, CDR2 YFSETQ. V lost 5 bases to trimming and J lost 4 bases; unmatched junction nucleotides: 11. The CDR3 is made up of 16 amino acids. The CDR3 sequence: CASRPEQGPYNEKLFF. CDR3 nucleotide sequence: TGCGCCAGCAGACCGGAACAGGGGCCGTATAATGAAAAACTGTTTTTT. Full variable domain (remainder filled in from reference TRBV5-1 and TRBJ1-4): KAGVTQTPRYLIKTRGQQVTLSCSPISGHRSVSWYQQTPGQGLQFLFEYFSETQRNKGNFPGRFSGRQFSNSRSEMNVSTLELGDSALYLCASRPEQGPYNEKLFFGSGTQLSVL.

The chain joins TRBV5-1 to TRBJ1-4; D is unclear. V lost 5 bases to trimming and J lost 0 bases, with 14 bases between them. The CDR3 contains 16 residues. CDR1 SGHRS and CDR2 YFSETQ come from the germline V gene. CDR3 DNA sequence: TGCGCCAGCAGTTTAACCCGCGGCGCAACTAATGAAAAACTGTTTTTT. Protein sequence: CASSLTRGATNEKLFF.

The rearrangement uses TRBV18 and TRBJ2-1; TRBD2 matches 8 bases. V was clipped by 3 bases and J by 7 bases; unmatched bases: 8. Germline loops: CDR1 KGHSH, CDR2 LQKENI. The CDR3 runs to 15 residues. In nucleotides, the CDR3 is TGTGCCAGCTCACCCTGGGCCGGGAGGGAGAATGAGCAGTTCTTC. This codes for CASSPWAGRENEQFF. The full variable domain, with the rest looked up from reference TRBV18 and TRBJ2-1, is NAGVMQNPRHLVRRRGQEARLRCSPMKGHSHVYWYRQLPEEGLKFMVYLQKENIIDESGMPKERFSAEFPKEGPSILRIQQVVRGDSAAYFCASSPWAGRENEQFFGPGTRLTVL.

This sequence joins TRBV7-8 and TRBJ2-7; TRBD1 is a possible D gene (8 bases). The V and J ends lost 6 bases and 5 bases respectively, with 11 bases between them. The germline gives CDR1 SGHVS, CDR2 FQNEAQ. The CDR3 covers 12 residues. CDR3: CASRQGGNEQYF. The CDR3, as DNA: TGTGCCAGCAGACAGGGGGGGAACGAGCAGTACTTC.

V usage is TRBV20-1 and J usage is TRBJ2-1; unclear D gene. Germline V gene data show CDR1 as DFQATT and CDR2 as SNEGSKA (reference sequence). V was shortened by 3 bases and J by 9 bases, with 6 bases between the two germline ends. CDR3 length equals 10 residues. CDR3 sequence: CSASGGEQFF. The CDR3 DNA reads as TGCAGTGCTAGTGGCGGTGAGCAGTTCTTC.

The gene calls are TRBV5-1 and TRBJ2-7, with TRBD2 as a possible D gene (5 bases). Trimming removed 3 bases at V and 0 bases at J, with 10 bases between. The CDR3 runs 14 residues. CDR1 and CDR2 from the germline V gene are SGHRS and YFSETQ. CDR3 DNA: TGCGCCAGCAGCTCGTGGACTGACTCCTACGAGCAGTACTTC. Its protein is CASSSWTDSYEQYF.

The gene calls are TRBV5-4 and TRBJ2-1; TRBD2 matches 14 bases. After removal of 4 bases from V and 4 bases from J, the junction contained 4 bases not matched to a gene. Germline CDR1 is SGHNT and CDR2 is YYREEE (reference sequence). This CDR3 spans 16 amino acids. CDR3 amino acids: CASSRTSGRRYNEQFF. For the CDR3, the DNA is TGTGCCAGCAGCCGGACTAGCGGGAGGCGGTACAATGAGCAGTTCTTC.

The CDR3 DNA sequence: TGTGCCAGCAGTGAAGGGACTTCCTCAACCTACGAGCAGTACTTC. Translation gives CASSEGTSSTYEQYF. V is TRBV7-2 and J is TRBJ2-7; TRBD2 might be the D (6 bases). Germline V gene sequence: CDR1 SGHTA, CDR2 FQGNSA. Trimming shortened V by 6 bases and J by 2 bases, and 17 bases separated the two germline ends. The CDR3 runs to 15 residues.

The chain has TRBV5-4 and TRBJ2-1; 7 bases are shared with TRBD2. J lost 10 bases, V lost 4 bases, and 11 bases had no gene match. The CDR3 extends over 14 amino acids. CDR1 is SGHNT, CDR2 YYREEE, per germline (reference sequence). CDR3 loop: CASSPEPVTSEQFF. Written as DNA, the CDR3 is TGTGCCAGCAGCCCGGAACCGGTGACTAGCGAGCAGTTCTTC.

The gene calls are TRBV6-1 and TRBJ1-1, with TRBD1 as a possible D gene (5 bases). Germline V gives CDR1 MNHNS, CDR2 SASEGT. Deletions cut 5 bases from V and 0 bases from J, with 10 bases between. This CDR3 is 14 amino acids long. The CDR3 loop is CASSKGPVNTEAFF. The CDR3 region has the DNA TGTGCCAGCAGTAAGGGACCGGTGAACACTGAAGCTTTCTTT.

The CDR3 region is CASSLASGSGAYNEQFF. For the CDR3, the DNA is TGCGCCAGCAGCTTGGCCAGCGGGAGCGGGGCCTACAATGAGCAGTTCTTC. V usage is TRBV5-1 and J usage is TRBJ2-1, with 8 nucleotides matching TRBD2. Losses at the gene ends were 0 bases for V and 2 bases for J; bases not matched to a gene: 7. This CDR3 is 17 amino acids long. Germline lookup yields CDR1 SGHRS and CDR2 YFSETQ.

The J gene is TRBJ2-7, the V gene TRBV28, with 16 bases identical to TRBD2. CDR3 length: 17 amino acids. In germline, CDR1 is MDHEN, CDR2 SYDVKM. The junction had 7 bases not matched to a gene; V was cut back by 2 bases and J by 6 bases. This CDR3 is CASSLRGLAGGPAEQYF. Here the CDR3 DNA reads TGTGCCAGCAGTTTACGGGGACTAGCGGGAGGGCCCGCCGAGCAGTACTTC.

The table lists this clone with a count of one. This chain joins TRBV18 and TRBJ2-1, with 8 bases lining up with TRBD1. With 3 bases clipped from V and 8 bases from J, the junction kept 9 bases outside the gene matches. This CDR3 is built from 15 residues. Germline V gives CDR1 KGHSH, CDR2 LQKENI. This CDR3 reads CASSPGTGIRDEQFF. DNA of the CDR3: TGTGCCAGCTCACCCGGGACAGGCATAAGGGATGAGCAGTTCTTC.